Listed below are T cell receptor beta chains from one sample, sequenced in a study of cytomegalovirus exposure and HLA in healthy donors. Data came from immunoSEQ multiplex PCR; TCRdb stores just in-frame clones and leaves some out. The sample comprises over 120,000 clones, approximately 78% of which are singletons, and around 2.9% rests with the top ten. Input material: PBMCs. These receptor sequences come from a female donor in good health and CMV-seronegative. The CDR3 runs from the conserved cysteine through the conserved F or W.

j_call: TRBJ1-2; v_call: TRBV4-2; cdr3_aa: CASSQEGTGVYGYPF
j_call: TRBJ2-1; v_call: TRBV7-2; cdr3_aa: CASSLARLAGDYNEQFF
j_call: TRBJ2-6; v_call: TRBV11-3; cdr3_aa: CASSLDSSGANVLTF
j_call: TRBJ2-1; v_call: TRBV13; cdr3_aa: CASSPFTGGYLAGTSGGAQNEQFF
j_call: TRBJ2-7; v_call: TRBV4-1; cdr3_aa: CASSHSPRYEQYF
j_call: TRBJ2-1; v_call: TRBV7-2; cdr3_aa: CASSARLAGGVYNEQFF
j_call: TRBJ2-3; v_call: TRBV9; cdr3_aa: CASSVVGTGLDTQYF
j_call: TRBJ2-1; v_call: TRBV19; cdr3_aa: CASSIFGRGNEQFF
j_call: TRBJ2-7; v_call: TRBV15; cdr3_aa: CATASAGEGYEQYF
j_call: TRBJ1-5; v_call: TRBV27; cdr3_aa: CASSPGVGWGLTSF
j_call: TRBJ2-7; v_call: TRBV9; cdr3_aa: CASSVDLSYEQYF
j_call: TRBJ2-1; v_call: TRBV5-6; cdr3_aa: CASSLVGGGLVDEQFF
j_call: TRBJ2-3; v_call: TRBV5-5; cdr3_aa: CASSLGLAGVSSTDTQYF
j_call: TRBJ2-7; v_call: TRBV10-2; cdr3_aa: CASSESIGQPAYEQYF
j_call: TRBJ2-1; v_call: TRBV18; cdr3_aa: CASSPVRSGGEQFF
j_call: TRBJ2-7; v_call: TRBV4-1; cdr3_aa: CASSQDPRGYEQYF
j_call: TRBJ1-2; v_call: TRBV6-5; cdr3_aa: CASSYGGIYGYTF
j_call: TRBJ2-3; v_call: TRBV7-9; cdr3_aa: CASSSGLASTDTQYF
j_call: TRBJ1-1; v_call: TRBV5-4; cdr3_aa: CASSREPNTEAFF
j_call: TRBJ1-5; v_call: TRBV19; cdr3_aa: CASSIPGDYQPQHF
j_call: TRBJ2-3; v_call: TRBV29-1; cdr3_aa: CSAEMREQADTQYF
j_call: TRBJ1-5; v_call: TRBV30; cdr3_aa: CAWRERTGSNQPQHF